The rows below give T cell receptor beta chains drawn from one sample of a study of blood T cell repertoires in COVID-19. Clones were sequenced by immunoSEQ multiplex PCR, and TCRdb holds only the in-frame ones, with some missing. Of fewer than 500,000 clones in the sample, about 89% were seen once. Sample: peripheral blood. These TCRs come from a woman in her thirties with acute or convalescent COVID-19. Both conserved end residues are part of each CDR3. The D gene is left open where the match is weak. Some rows mark clone size as missing; the rest say once, few, many or name a class of expanded clone.

d_call: .
clone_size: .
j_call: TRBJ1-2
v_call: TRBV27
cdr3_nt: TGTGCCAGCAGTTTACAGGGCTATGGCTACACCTTC
cdr3_aa: CASSLQGYGYTF

d_call: TRBD2
clone_size: .
j_call: TRBJ2-7
v_call: TRBV3-1/TRBV3-2
cdr3_nt: TGTGCCAGCAGCTTTAGGCAAGCGGGGGACCCCTACGAGCAGTACTTC
cdr3_aa: CASSFRQAGDPYEQYF

d_call: .
clone_size: .
j_call: TRBJ2-2
v_call: TRBV3-1/TRBV3-2
cdr3_nt: TGTGCCAGCAGCCTTCAGGGGACGGCCGGGGAGCTGTTTTTT
cdr3_aa: CASSLQGTAGELFF

d_call: .
clone_size: .
j_call: TRBJ2-7
v_call: TRBV7-8
cdr3_nt: TGTGCCAGCAGCGTATCAGGCGAGCAGTACTTC
cdr3_aa: CASSVSGEQYF

d_call: .
clone_size: .
j_call: TRBJ2-1
v_call: TRBV3-1/TRBV3-2
cdr3_nt: TGTGCCAGCAGCCAAGATCCGTTTACCCGCGATGAGCAGTTCTTC
cdr3_aa: CASSQDPFTRDEQFF

d_call: TRBD1
clone_size: .
j_call: TRBJ1-2
v_call: TRBV5-6
cdr3_nt: TGTGCCAGCAGCGCTGACAGGGGAGATGGCTACACCTTC
cdr3_aa: CASSADRGDGYTF

d_call: TRBD2
clone_size: .
j_call: TRBJ2-5
v_call: TRBV24-1
cdr3_nt: TGTGCCACCAGCCCAGCGGGGGGGCAGACCCAGTACTTC
cdr3_aa: CATSPAGGQTQYF

d_call: .
clone_size: .
j_call: TRBJ1-6
v_call: TRBV28
cdr3_nt: TGTGCCAGCAGTTTTCTTTCACCCCTCCACTTT
cdr3_aa: CASSFLSPLHF

d_call: TRBD1
clone_size: .
j_call: TRBJ1-3
v_call: TRBV6-6
cdr3_nt: TGTGCCACCCTCTCAGGGGGAGTAAACACCATATATTTT
cdr3_aa: CATLSGGVNTIYF

d_call: .
clone_size: .
j_call: TRBJ2-1
v_call: TRBV7-3
cdr3_nt: TGTGCCAGCAGCTTAACAGCGGCAGCAGTCTACAATGAGCAGTTCTTC
cdr3_aa: CASSLTAAAVYNEQFF

d_call: .
clone_size: .
j_call: TRBJ1-4
v_call: TRBV5-1
cdr3_nt: TGCGCCAGCAGCTTTGACAGTAGAGGTGAAAAACTGTTTTTT
cdr3_aa: CASSFDSRGEKLFF

d_call: .
clone_size: .
j_call: TRBJ1-6
v_call: TRBV13
cdr3_nt: TGTGCCAGCAGCTTAGGGGCAGGTAAAAATTCACCCCTCCACTTT
cdr3_aa: CASSLGAGKNSPLHF

d_call: .
clone_size: .
j_call: TRBJ2-3
v_call: TRBV5-1
cdr3_nt: TGCGCCAGCAGCTACCAGGGGACGGCTAGCACAGATACGCAGTATTTT
cdr3_aa: CASSYQGTASTDTQYF

d_call: .
clone_size: .
j_call: TRBJ2-5
v_call: TRBV2
cdr3_nt: TGTGCCAGCGGGGGGACCCAAGAGACCCAGTACTTC
cdr3_aa: CASGGTQETQYF

d_call: TRBD2
clone_size: .
j_call: TRBJ2-7
v_call: TRBV6-5
cdr3_nt: TGTGCCAGCAGCCTCCGGGGGGGCACCTACGAGCAGTACTTC
cdr3_aa: CASSLRGGTYEQYF

d_call: .
clone_size: .
j_call: TRBJ2-3
v_call: TRBV9
cdr3_nt: TGTGCCAGCAGCTCCCCTCCCGGGGGGCGGGGCACAGATACGCAGTATTTT
cdr3_aa: CASSSPPGGRGTDTQYF

d_call: TRBD1
clone_size: .
j_call: TRBJ1-3
v_call: TRBV19
cdr3_nt: TGTGCCAGTAGACAAGACAGGGACTCTGGAAACACCATATATTTT
cdr3_aa: CASRQDRDSGNTIYF

d_call: .
clone_size: .
j_call: TRBJ2-6
v_call: TRBV13
cdr3_nt: TGTGCCAGCAGCTTATCTCAGGGAAGCTCCGGGGCCAACGTCCTGACTTTC
cdr3_aa: CASSLSQGSSGANVLTF

d_call: TRBD2
clone_size: .
j_call: TRBJ2-1
v_call: TRBV28
cdr3_nt: TGTGCCAGCAGCCCCACTCTAGCGGGGGGGCGGAATGAGCAGTTCTTC
cdr3_aa: CASSPTLAGGRNEQFF

d_call: .
clone_size: .
j_call: TRBJ2-1
v_call: TRBV5-1
cdr3_nt: TGCGCCAGCAGCTTGGTAATTGGCAGTGAGCAGTTCTTC
cdr3_aa: CASSLVIGSEQFF

d_call: TRBD1
clone_size: .
j_call: TRBJ2-4
v_call: TRBV7-6
cdr3_nt: TGTGCCAGCAGCTTAGACGGGACAGGTTATGAGCTAGCCAAAAACATTCAGTACTTC
cdr3_aa: CASSLDGTGYELAKNIQYF

d_call: .
clone_size: .
j_call: TRBJ1-1
v_call: TRBV2
cdr3_nt: TGTGCCAGCAAACCTCAGGGGCTGAACACTGAAGCTTTCTTT
cdr3_aa: CASKPQGLNTEAFF

d_call: TRBD2
clone_size: .
j_call: TRBJ2-3
v_call: TRBV24-1
cdr3_nt: TGTGCCACCAGTGAGACCGGGACTAGAGGTGTTACGCAGTATTTT
cdr3_aa: CATSETGTRGVTQYF

d_call: TRBD2
clone_size: .
j_call: TRBJ2-1
v_call: TRBV11-2
cdr3_nt: TGTGCCAGCAGCCAGATCAGGACTAGCGGGTTTAATGAGCAGTTCTTC
cdr3_aa: CASSQIRTSGFNEQFF

d_call: .
clone_size: .
j_call: TRBJ1-1
v_call: TRBV11-1
cdr3_nt: TGTGCCAGCAGCTTAGCGGTTGGAGGAATCGGGGAAGCTTTCTTT
cdr3_aa: CASSLAVGGIGEAFF

d_call: .
clone_size: .
j_call: TRBJ2-3
v_call: TRBV29-1
cdr3_nt: TGCAGCGTTTTGGTGCGGGGCTTAACAGATACGCAGTATTTT
cdr3_aa: CSVLVRGLTDTQYF

d_call: TRBD1
clone_size: .
j_call: TRBJ1-1
v_call: TRBV7-8
cdr3_nt: TGTGCCAGCAGCTTCCGTATACCGGGACAGGGGCCGATTTTGAACACTGAAGCTTTCTTT
cdr3_aa: CASSFRIPGQGPILNTEAFF

d_call: TRBD2
clone_size: .
j_call: TRBJ2-2
v_call: TRBV3-1/TRBV3-2
cdr3_nt: TGTGCCAGCAGCTCACGCGGGGGGCCGAACACCGGGGAGCTGTTTTTT
cdr3_aa: CASSSRGGPNTGELFF

d_call: TRBD2
clone_size: .
j_call: TRBJ2-7
v_call: TRBV5-1
cdr3_nt: TGCGCCAGCACTAGCGGGGGGGCTTACGACGAGCAGTACTTC
cdr3_aa: CASTSGGAYDEQYF

d_call: TRBD2
clone_size: .
j_call: TRBJ2-1
v_call: TRBV27
cdr3_nt: TGTGCCAGCACCCCATGGGGAGGGGCCTACAATGAGCAGTTCTTC
cdr3_aa: CASTPWGGAYNEQFF

d_call: .
clone_size: .
j_call: TRBJ1-4
v_call: TRBV27
cdr3_nt: TGTGCCAGCAGCGTGGGGCCAACTAATGAAAAACTGTTTTTT
cdr3_aa: CASSVGPTNEKLFF

d_call: .
clone_size: .
j_call: TRBJ2-5
v_call: TRBV15
cdr3_nt: TGTGCCACCAGCAGAACCACGGTCCAAGAGACCCAGTACTTC
cdr3_aa: CATSRTTVQETQYF

d_call: .
clone_size: .
j_call: TRBJ2-1
v_call: TRBV11-2
cdr3_nt: TGTGCCAGCAGCTTAGTATACAATGAGCAGTTCTTC
cdr3_aa: CASSLVYNEQFF

d_call: TRBD1
clone_size: once
j_call: TRBJ1-4
v_call: TRBV4-2
cdr3_nt: TGTGCCAGCAGCCTTGGACAGGGTATAGGAGCAACTAATGAAAAACTGTTTTTT
cdr3_aa: CASSLGQGIGATNEKLFF

d_call: .
clone_size: .
j_call: TRBJ2-5
v_call: TRBV9
cdr3_nt: TGTGCCAGCAGGGGGCTACTCGGGGAGACCCAGTACTTC
cdr3_aa: CASRGLLGETQYF

d_call: .
clone_size: .
j_call: TRBJ2-7
v_call: TRBV5-6
cdr3_nt: TGTGCCAGCAGTTCCGGACGGGGCTACGAGCAGTACTTC
cdr3_aa: CASSSGRGYEQYF

d_call: TRBD2
clone_size: .
j_call: TRBJ2-3
v_call: TRBV27
cdr3_nt: TGTGCCAGCAGTTTATGGCTAGCGGGGGCCCAACCTCTTAGCACAGATACGCAGTATTTT
cdr3_aa: CASSLWLAGAQPLSTDTQYF

d_call: TRBD1
clone_size: .
j_call: TRBJ1-2
v_call: TRBV14
cdr3_nt: TGTGCCAGCAGCCACCTTCCCCATACAGGGGACGGCTACACCTTC
cdr3_aa: CASSHLPHTGDGYTF

d_call: .
clone_size: .
j_call: TRBJ1-2
v_call: TRBV6-4
cdr3_nt: TGTGCCACCCCACACAACAGCTGCGATTATGGCTACACCTTC
cdr3_aa: CATPHNSCDYGYTF

d_call: .
clone_size: .
j_call: TRBJ2-4
v_call: TRBV28
cdr3_nt: TGTGCCAGCAGTTTGGGGGGGCCAGAAAACATTCAGTACTTC
cdr3_aa: CASSLGGPENIQYF

d_call: .
clone_size: .
j_call: TRBJ1-6
v_call: TRBV18
cdr3_nt: TGTGCCAGCTCACCGGGGGGTCCCGGTGGTTCACCCCTCCACTTT
cdr3_aa: CASSPGGPGGSPLHF

d_call: .
clone_size: .
j_call: TRBJ1-1
v_call: TRBV9
cdr3_nt: TGTGCCAGCAGCGCCAATCGCGGGGGCAACACTGAAGCTTTCTTT
cdr3_aa: CASSANRGGNTEAFF

d_call: .
clone_size: .
j_call: TRBJ2-7
v_call: TRBV9
cdr3_nt: TGTGCCAGCAGCCCCTCGGGGGGCCTCTACGAGCAGTACTTC
cdr3_aa: CASSPSGGLYEQYF

d_call: TRBD1
clone_size: .
j_call: TRBJ2-1
v_call: TRBV19
cdr3_nt: TGTGCCAGTAGTAGACGGACAGGGGGAAACTACAATGAGCAGTTCTTC
cdr3_aa: CASSRRTGGNYNEQFF

d_call: .
clone_size: .
j_call: TRBJ1-1
v_call: TRBV10-1
cdr3_nt: TGCGCCAGCAGTGGCGGGGGCGCGCAGGACACTGAAGCTTTCTTT
cdr3_aa: CASSGGGAQDTEAFF

d_call: .
clone_size: .
j_call: TRBJ1-1
v_call: TRBV10-2
cdr3_nt: TGCGCCAGCAACTCCAGAGGCCGGGGGAACACTGAAGCTTTCTTT
cdr3_aa: CASNSRGRGNTEAFF

d_call: TRBD2
clone_size: .
j_call: TRBJ2-3
v_call: TRBV11-3
cdr3_nt: TGTGCCAGCAGCTTGGGAGGAAGCGGGGGCAGCACAGATACGCAGTATTTT
cdr3_aa: CASSLGGSGGSTDTQYF

d_call: .
clone_size: .
j_call: TRBJ1-1
v_call: TRBV6-5
cdr3_nt: TGTGCCAGCAGTTACTCGACAGCCCACAACACTGAAGCTTTCTTT
cdr3_aa: CASSYSTAHNTEAFF

d_call: TRBD1
clone_size: few
j_call: TRBJ2-7
v_call: TRBV10-3
cdr3_nt: TGTGCCGTTTCCGGGACAGACTCCTACGAGCAGTACTTC
cdr3_aa: CAVSGTDSYEQYF

d_call: .
clone_size: .
j_call: TRBJ1-4
v_call: TRBV10-3
cdr3_nt: TGTGCCATCAGTGAGTCGGGCCGCCTTAATGAAAAACTGTTTTTT
cdr3_aa: CAISESGRLNEKLFF

d_call: .
clone_size: .
j_call: TRBJ2-3
v_call: TRBV5-1
cdr3_nt: TGCGCCAGCAGCTCAAGACTAGACACAGATACGCAGTATTTT
cdr3_aa: CASSSRLDTDTQYF

d_call: .
clone_size: .
j_call: TRBJ2-7
v_call: TRBV7-2
cdr3_nt: TGTGCCAGCAGCTCGACAGGATACGAGCAGTACTTC
cdr3_aa: CASSSTGYEQYF

d_call: TRBD1
clone_size: many
j_call: TRBJ2-3
v_call: TRBV25-1
cdr3_nt: TGTGCCAGCAGTGATCCGACAGGGACAGATACGCAGTATTTT
cdr3_aa: CASSDPTGTDTQYF

d_call: TRBD1
clone_size: .
j_call: TRBJ1-3
v_call: TRBV28
cdr3_nt: TGTGCCAGCAGTTTTTTTCAGGGGGCTTATGGAAACACCATATATTTT
cdr3_aa: CASSFFQGAYGNTIYF

d_call: TRBD1
clone_size: .
j_call: TRBJ2-3
v_call: TRBV5-4
cdr3_nt: TGTGCCAGCAGCTCCACAGGGGGCAGCACAGATACGCAGTATTTT
cdr3_aa: CASSSTGGSTDTQYF

d_call: .
clone_size: .
j_call: TRBJ1-4
v_call: TRBV5-1
cdr3_nt: TGCGCCAGCAGCTTGGCCGAGGGGAGGGAAAAACTGTTTTTT
cdr3_aa: CASSLAEGREKLFF

d_call: .
clone_size: .
j_call: TRBJ2-3
v_call: TRBV15
cdr3_nt: TGTGCCACCAGCGACAGGTTCGGTGGAGATACGCAGTATTTT
cdr3_aa: CATSDRFGGDTQYF